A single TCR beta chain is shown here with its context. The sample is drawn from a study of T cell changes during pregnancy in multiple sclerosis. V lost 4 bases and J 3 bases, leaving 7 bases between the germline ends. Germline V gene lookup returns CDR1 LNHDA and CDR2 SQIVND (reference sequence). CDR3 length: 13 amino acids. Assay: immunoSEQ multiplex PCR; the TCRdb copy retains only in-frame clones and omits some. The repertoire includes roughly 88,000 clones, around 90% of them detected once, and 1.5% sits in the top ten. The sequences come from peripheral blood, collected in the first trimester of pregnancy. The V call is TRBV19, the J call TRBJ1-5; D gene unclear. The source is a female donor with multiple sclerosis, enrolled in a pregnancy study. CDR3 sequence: CASSTGNNQPQHF. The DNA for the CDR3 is TGTGCCAGTAGTACCGGGAACAATCAGCCCCAGCATTTT.